The 19 T cell receptor beta chains in this list originate from one sample, sequenced in a study of fetal regulatory T cell absence and autoimmunity. The table came from immunoSEQ multiplex PCR; TCRdb's copy has only in-frame clones and leaves some out. The sample carries more than 90,000 clones, 72% recorded once. Sample: pancreas tissue. The receptors were sampled from a male donor with IPEX syndrome.

V is TRBV6-6 and J is TRBJ1-5; D is unresolved. Germline CDR1 and CDR2: MNHNY and SVGAGI (reference sequence). V dropped 1 base and J dropped 5 bases, with 6 bases sitting between them. This CDR3 spans 13 amino acids. CDR3 sequence: CASSYYSDQPQHF. The CDR3 nucleotides read TGTGCCAGCAGTTACTACAGCGATCAGCCCCAGCATTTT.

V and J are TRBV10-3 and TRBJ2-2; TRBD2 is a possible D gene (6 bases). Germline V lookup: CDR1 ENHRY, CDR2 SYGVKD. The CDR3 length is 14 residues. Between the trimmed V and J ends, which lost 8 bases and 0 bases, there was a span of 10 bases. CDR3 region: CAIPGLSNTGELFF. CDR3 DNA sequence: TGTGCCATCCCGGGACTTTCGAACACCGGGGAGCTGTTTTTT.

The CDR3 DNA sequence: TGTGCCAGCAGAAGCGGGGAGGCCAAAAACATTCAGTACTTC. Protein product: CASRSGEAKNIQYF. This rearrangement joins TRBV2 to TRBJ2-4; 7 bases map to TRBD2. Looked up from germline, CDR1 is SNHLY and CDR2 is FYNNEI. The length of the CDR3 is 14 residues. V was clipped by 6 bases and J by 1 base; unmatched bases: 3.

The rearrangement uses TRBV12-5 and TRBJ2-1, with 13 bases that match TRBD2. V was clipped by 2 bases and J by 4 bases; unmatched bases: 8. The germline V gene has CDR1 LGHNT and CDR2 FRNRAP. CDR3 size: 18 residues. CDR3: CASGLYSWGLAGYNEQFF. The CDR3 DNA reads TGTGCTAGTGGTTTGTATTCGTGGGGACTAGCGGGATACAATGAGCAGTTCTTC.

The chain recombines TRBV10-3 with TRBJ1-1; D is unresolved. The length of the CDR3 is 13 residues. Trimming left V 6 bases short and J 5 bases short, with 13 bases between. CDR1 is ENHRY and CDR2 is SYGVKD in the germline V gene. DNA of the CDR3: TGTGCCATCAGGGATACCGCGGGGACTGAAGCTTTCTTT. Its protein product is CAIRDTAGTEAFF.

V is TRBV6-5 and J is TRBJ2-1; 12 nucleotides match TRBD2. The CDR3 length is 16 residues. Germline V CDR1 and CDR2: MNHEY, SVGAGI. Trimming cost V 0 bases and J 4 bases; bases outside gene matches: 1. CDR3 nucleotide sequence: TGTGCCAGCAGTTACTCGACTAGCGGGAGTTACAATGAGCAGTTCTTC. The encoded protein is CASSYSTSGSYNEQFF.

The chain couples TRBV13 to TRBJ2-1, with 9 bases matching TRBD1. J gave up 4 bases and V 5 bases, and 9 bases lay outside the gene matches. The CDR3 sequence is 16 residues long. The V gene's germline CDR1 is PRHDT and CDR2 FYEKMQ (reference sequence). The CDR3 reads CASSNRDREPYNEQFF. Here the CDR3 DNA reads TGTGCCAGCAGCAACAGGGACAGGGAGCCGTACAATGAGCAGTTCTTC.

This clone is a singleton in its sample. The V gene is TRBV6-5, the J gene TRBJ1-1, with D uncertain. Germline V lookup: CDR1 MNHEY, CDR2 SVGAGI. This CDR3 is built from 12 residues. Trimming stripped 6 bases from V and 5 bases from J, with 10 bases between. CDR3 nucleotide sequence: TGTGCCAGCAGCCCCGTCGGGACTGAAGCTTTCTTT. Translated: CASSPVGTEAFF.

This clone has more than one count but fewer than ten. The same CDR3 arises from other DNA sequences in this sample as well. The V and J genes are TRBV7-9 and TRBJ2-5; a weak D match, TRBD1 (6 bases). The CDR3 consists of 13 residues. Per the germline V gene, CDR1 is SEHNR and CDR2 is FQNEAQ (reference sequence). V lost 0 bases to trimming and J lost 4 bases, with 6 bases between them. The CDR3 here is CASSLAGGETQYF. The CDR3 DNA follows: TGTGCCAGCAGCTTAGCAGGGGGAGAGACCCAGTACTTC.

The CDR3 reads CAWRIGLAPTGELFF. CDR3 DNA sequence: TGTGCCTGGAGGATCGGCCTAGCACCTACCGGGGAGCTGTTTTTT. The chain is built from TRBV30 and TRBJ2-2; D may be TRBD2 (5 bases). The V gene lost 3 bases and the J gene lost 5 bases, with 16 bases spanning the gap. Germline loops: CDR1 GTSNPN, CDR2 SVGIG (reference sequence). This CDR3 region has 15 residues.

This clone was observed a single time. This chain uses TRBV9 with TRBJ2-1; D is unresolved. Trimming left V 0 bases short and J 0 bases short, with 4 bases between. CDR3 length equals 14 residues. Per germline, CDR1 SGDLS and CDR2 YYNGEE. The CDR3 DNA reads TGTGCCAGCAGCGTAGGAAGCTCCTACAATGAGCAGTTCTTC. This codes for CASSVGSSYNEQFF.

The J gene is TRBJ2-5, the V gene TRBV4-1; D gene unclear. CDR3 length: 15 amino acids. Trimming stripped 1 base from V and 2 bases from J, with 11 bases between. The germline gives CDR1 MGHRA, CDR2 YSYEKL. CDR3 coding DNA: TGCGCCAGCAGCCAAGTCCCACTGGGGCAAGAGACCCAGTACTTC. This translates into CASSQVPLGQETQYF.

This chain's CDR3 is CASSVEERGISAGYTF. CDR3 bases: TGTGCCAGCAGCGTAGAGGAGCGAGGCATTTCGGCTGGCTACACCTTC. The genes are TRBV9 and TRBJ1-2; D call uncertain. Deletions cut 0 bases from V and 7 bases from J, with 19 bases between. This CDR3 is built from 16 residues. Per germline, CDR1 SGDLS and CDR2 YYNGEE.

CDR3 nucleotide sequence: TGTGCCAGCAGTGAACAGGGCACTGGAAACACCATATATTTT. Protein: CASSEQGTGNTIYF. The V call is TRBV2, the J call TRBJ1-3; tentatively, D is TRBD1 (5 bases). The CDR3 runs to 14 residues. The V end lost 2 bases, the J end lost 2 bases, and 7 bases lay between the germline ends. Germline V gene sequence: CDR1 SNHLY, CDR2 FYNNEI.

The chain couples TRBV7-9 to TRBJ2-2, with TRBD2 matching over 7 bases. The V gene end was trimmed by 5 bases and the J gene end by 5 bases; junction bases not matched to a gene: 2. Looked up from germline, CDR1 is SEHNR and CDR2 is FQNEAQ (reference sequence). The CDR3 is 13 amino acids. CDR3 sequence (DNA): TGTGCCAGCAGCCCGCGGGGGACCGGGGAGCTGTTTTTT. Its translation: CASSPRGTGELFF. Full variable domain (missing parts from reference TRBV7-9 and TRBJ2-2): DTGVSQNPRHKITKRGQNVTFRCDPISEHNRLYWYRQTLGQGPEFLTYFQNEAQLEKSRLLSDRFSAERPKGSFSTLEIQRTEQGDSAMYLCASSPRGTGELFFGEGSRLTVL.

The rearrangement uses TRBV29-1 and TRBJ2-6; D gene uncertain. The CDR3 runs to 14 residues. V dropped 1 base and J dropped 0 bases, with 4 bases sitting between them. CDR1 is SQVTM and CDR2 is ANQGSEA in the germline V gene. CDR3 sequence (DNA): TGCAGCGTTGAAGGGGGCTCTGGGGCCAACGTCCTGACTTTC. This sequence encodes CSVEGGSGANVLTF.

The CDR3 region is CASSHPQGNEQFF. DNA of the CDR3: TGTGCCAGCAGCCATCCTCAAGGCAATGAGCAGTTCTTC. The chain couples TRBV4-2 to TRBJ2-1; D not certain. V lost 3 bases and J 6 bases, leaving 9 bases between the germline ends. Germline CDR1 and CDR2: LGHNA and YNFKEQ. The CDR3 has 13 amino acids.

The rearrangement uses TRBV7-2 and TRBJ2-3; D ambiguous. Deletions cut 2 bases from V and 2 bases from J, with 8 bases between. This CDR3 has 14 residues. Germline loops: CDR1 SGHTA, CDR2 FQGNSA. The CDR3 sequence is CASSLTRNTDTQYF. The CDR3 region has the DNA TGTGCCAGCAGCTTAACTCGTAACACAGATACGCAGTATTTT.

In its sample, this clone was seen a few times. The chain links TRBV5-1 to TRBJ1-3; possibly TRBD1 for D (6 bases). Trimming shortened V by 4 bases and J by 0 bases, and 14 bases separated the two germline ends. The CDR3 is 16 residues long. Looked up from germline, CDR1 is SGHRS and CDR2 is YFSETQ. CDR3 bases: TGCGCCAGCAGCCCTTCTGGACAGATCTCTGGAAACACCATATATTTT. It yields the protein CASSPSGQISGNTIYF.